These 4 T cell receptor beta chains were all obtained from the same sample, sequenced in a study of T cells expressing NK-cell markers. Reanalyzing the 5' RACE reads, TCRdb keeps one entry per CDR3 protein, without DNA. The sample data list about 400,000 distinct CDR3 sequences. The sequencing input was blood T cells: a sorted CD56 or NKG2C T cell subset, CD4+ or CD8+ T cells, or bulk PBMC T cells (not recorded which). All receptors come from a woman aged 45-65 years in good health.

V usage is TRBV12-3 or TRBV12-4 and J usage is TRBJ2-2; TCRdb proposes TRBD2, but this gene call is untestable without DNA. The CDR3 is 15 amino acids. The CDR3 region is CASSRTAGHTGELFF.

The chain has TRBV24-1 and TRBJ2-1; TCRdb's assignment of TRBD1 cannot be checked, as there is no DNA. The germline V gene encodes CDR1 KGHDR and CDR2 SFDVKD. The CDR3 contains 16 residues. CDR3 loop: CATSDSVRGNLNEQFF.

The V gene is TRBV18, the J gene TRBJ2-1. This CDR3 has 12 residues. Germline values: CDR1 KGHSH, CDR2 LQKENI. The CDR3 sequence: CASSPQVDEQFF. The complete variable domain, with remaining parts taken from reference TRBV18 and TRBJ2-1, reads NAGVMQNPRHLVRRRGQEARLRCSPMKGHSHVYWYRQLPEEGLKFMVYLQKENIIDESGMPKERFSAEFPKEGPSILRIQQVVRGDSAAYFCASSPQVDEQFFGPGTRLTVL.

CDR3 protein: CASIGAPNTEAFF. The chain employs TRBV5-1 and TRBJ1-1; checking the TCRdb D call of TRBD1 is not possible without DNA. Germline lookup yields CDR1 SGHRS and CDR2 YFSETQ. CDR3 length: 13 amino acids. Full variable domain (missing parts from reference TRBV5-1 and TRBJ1-1): KAGVTQTPRYLIKTRGQQVTLSCSPISGHRSVSWYQQTPGQGLQFLFEYFSETQRNKGNFPGRFSGRQFSNSRSEMNVSTLELGDSALYLCASIGAPNTEAFFGQGTRLTVV.